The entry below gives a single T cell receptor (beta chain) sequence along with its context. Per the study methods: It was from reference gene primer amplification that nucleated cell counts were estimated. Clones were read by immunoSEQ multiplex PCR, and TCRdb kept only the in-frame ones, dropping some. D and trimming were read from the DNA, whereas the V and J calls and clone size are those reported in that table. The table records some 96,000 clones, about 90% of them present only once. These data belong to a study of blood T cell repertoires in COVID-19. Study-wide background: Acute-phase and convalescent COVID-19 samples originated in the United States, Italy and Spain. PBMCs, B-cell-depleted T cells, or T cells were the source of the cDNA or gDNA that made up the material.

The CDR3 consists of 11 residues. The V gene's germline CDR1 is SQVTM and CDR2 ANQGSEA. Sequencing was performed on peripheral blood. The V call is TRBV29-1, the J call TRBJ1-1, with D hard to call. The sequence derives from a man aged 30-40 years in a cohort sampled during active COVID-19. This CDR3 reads CTGWPLGTAFF. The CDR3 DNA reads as TGCACCGGGTGGCCCTTAGGTACTGCTTTCTTT.